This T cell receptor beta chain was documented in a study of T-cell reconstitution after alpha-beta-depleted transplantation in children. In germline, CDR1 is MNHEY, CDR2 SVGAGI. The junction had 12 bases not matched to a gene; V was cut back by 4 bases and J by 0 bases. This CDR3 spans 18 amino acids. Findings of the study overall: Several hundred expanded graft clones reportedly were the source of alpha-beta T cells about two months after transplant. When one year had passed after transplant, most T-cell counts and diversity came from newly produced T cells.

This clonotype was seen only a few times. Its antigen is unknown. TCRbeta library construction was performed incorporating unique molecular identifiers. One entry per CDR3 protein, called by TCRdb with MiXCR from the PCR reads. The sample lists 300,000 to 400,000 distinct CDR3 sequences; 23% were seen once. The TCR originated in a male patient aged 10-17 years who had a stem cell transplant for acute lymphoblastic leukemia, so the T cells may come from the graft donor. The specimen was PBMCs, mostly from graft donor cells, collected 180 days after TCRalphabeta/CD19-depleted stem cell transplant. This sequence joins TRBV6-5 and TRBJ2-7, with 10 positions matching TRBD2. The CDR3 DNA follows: TGTGCCAGCAGTTTCGACAGGGCACTAGCGGGGTCCTCCTACGAGCAGTACTTC. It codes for CASSFDRALAGSSYEQYF.